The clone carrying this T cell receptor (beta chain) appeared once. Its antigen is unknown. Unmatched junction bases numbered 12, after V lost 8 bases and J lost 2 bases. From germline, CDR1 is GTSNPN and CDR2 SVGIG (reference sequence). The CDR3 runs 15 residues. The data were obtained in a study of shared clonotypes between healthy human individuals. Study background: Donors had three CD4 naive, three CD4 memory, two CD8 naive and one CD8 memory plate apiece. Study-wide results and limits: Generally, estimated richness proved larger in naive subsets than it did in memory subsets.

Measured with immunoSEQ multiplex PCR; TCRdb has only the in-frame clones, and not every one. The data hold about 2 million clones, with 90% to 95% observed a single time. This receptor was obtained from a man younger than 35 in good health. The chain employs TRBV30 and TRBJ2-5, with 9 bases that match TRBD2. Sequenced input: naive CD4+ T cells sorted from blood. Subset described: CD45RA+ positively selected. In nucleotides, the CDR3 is TGTGCCCAAAGCCTAGGGACTAGCCCACAAGAGACCCAGTACTTC. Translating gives CAQSLGTSPQETQYF. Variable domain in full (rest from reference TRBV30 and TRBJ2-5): SQTIHQWPATLVQPVGSPLSLECTVEGTSNPNLYWYRQAAGRGLQLLFYSVGIGQISSEVPQNLSASRPQDRQFILSSKKLLLSDSGFYLCAQSLGTSPQETQYFGPGTRLLVL.